This T cell receptor (beta chain) is from a study of PD-1 blockade in classical Hodgkin lymphoma. General study findings and limits: There remain no defined causes for the repertoire differences, which possibly reflect disease activity or prior therapy. There was a significant rise in CD4+ TCR diversity by C4D1, with no such rise for CD8+.

Assay: immunoSEQ multiplex PCR; the TCRdb copy retains only in-frame clones and omits some. The data contain some 58,000 clones, about 90% of them singletons. Time point reported: cycle 4 day 1 (C4D1), after 6 weeks of nivolumab. Every one of the patients relapsed after autologous stem cell transplantation (brentuximab vedotin exposure was variable). V was cut by 4 bases and J by 2 bases, with 15 bases left in between. The CDR3 runs to 15 residues. CDR1 SNHLY and CDR2 FYNNEI come from the germline V gene. Of note for this clone: What it binds is not known.

The sequence was obtained from a human donor with classical Hodgkin lymphoma. The sample consisted of peripheral blood mononuclear cells (PBMCs), taken before the fourth cycle of nivolumab. V usage is TRBV2 and J usage is TRBJ2-7; a weak D match, TRBD1 (8 bases). The CDR3 DNA follows: TGTGCCAGCAGTGGAGCGGGACAGGCCACCTACGAGCAGTACTTC. Residues: CASSGAGQATYEQYF.